The 9 T cell receptor beta chains reported below all come from one sample, sequenced in a study of shared clonotypes between healthy human individuals. Using immunoSEQ multiplex PCR, the repertoire was profiled, and TCRdb retains in-frame clones only, with some absent. The sample records around 640,000 clones, approximately 96% being singletons. As defined, naive CD8 cells were CD45RO-negative and positively selected for CCR7, with terminally differentiated effector memory CD45RA+ cells excluded. Sequencing was carried out using naive CD8+ T cells sorted from blood. All receptors come from a woman aged 30 to 39 in good health.

The J gene is TRBJ2-7, the V gene TRBV7-2; tentative D call: TRBD2 (6 bases). This CDR3 has 13 amino acids. The V end was cut by 5 bases, the J end by 0 bases, with 8 bases between. CDR1 and CDR2 (germline): SGHTA, FQGNSA. This chain's CDR3 is CASSTGSSYEQYF. Written as DNA, the CDR3 is TGTGCCAGCAGCACCGGGAGCTCCTACGAGCAGTACTTC.

This chain uses TRBV7-2 with TRBJ2-5; possible D gene TRBD2, 5 bases. Trimming removed 5 bases from V and 1 base from J, with 17 bases in between. CDR1 is SGHTA and CDR2 is FQGNSA in the germline V gene. This CDR3 is built from 16 residues. This CDR3 is CASSPLQVEVQETQYF. In nucleotides, the CDR3 is TGTGCCAGCAGCCCCCTTCAGGTGGAGGTCCAAGAGACCCAGTACTTC.

The rearrangement uses TRBV5-1 and TRBJ2-7; TRBD1 is a possible D gene (5 bases). Trimming left V 3 bases short and J 2 bases short, with 12 bases between. Germline V gene data show CDR1 as SGHRS and CDR2 as YFSETQ. The CDR3 has 14 residues. The chain's CDR3 is CASSSRGLPYEQYF. CDR3 coding DNA: TGCGCCAGCAGCTCAAGGGGCCTCCCCTACGAGCAGTACTTC.

The chain is built from TRBV6-6 and TRBJ1-1; possible D gene TRBD1, 6 bases. The germline gives CDR1 MNHNY, CDR2 SVGAGI (reference sequence). Trimming removed 6 bases at V and 2 bases at J, with 10 bases between. This CDR3 has 13 amino acids. The CDR3 loop is CASRGTLNTEAFF. The CDR3 DNA follows: TGTGCCAGCAGGGGGACACTTAACACTGAAGCTTTCTTT.

The V call is TRBV15, the J call TRBJ1-5, with no clear D. CDR1 is LNHNV, CDR2 YYDKDF, per germline (reference sequence). V was clipped by 1 base and J by 6 bases, with 13 bases between them. CDR3 size: 15 residues. This CDR3 is CATSRGEIGVQPQHF. The CDR3 DNA is TGTGCCACCAGCAGAGGGGAAATTGGGGTTCAGCCCCAGCATTTT.

In the case of this clone: At one boundary the junction diverges from the germline segment, which might be a read error. The rearrangement uses TRBV28 and TRBJ1-2, with a weak D call TRBD1 (6 bases). Looked up from germline, CDR1 is MDHEN and CDR2 is SYDVKM. This CDR3 spans 14 amino acids. Written as DNA, the CDR3 is TGTACCAGCTCGACAGGCTTTACTTGGCCTGGCTACACCTTC. This codes for CTSSTGFTWPGYTF.

The chain uses TRBV28 and TRBJ2-1; 9 nucleotides agree with TRBD2. Germline CDR1 is MDHEN and CDR2 is SYDVKM. V trimming: 5 bases; J trimming: 4 bases; junction bases outside the gene matches: 6. The CDR3 covers 15 residues. CDR3 in amino acids: CASSPSLAGYNEQFF. For the CDR3, the DNA is TGTGCCAGCAGTCCCTCCCTAGCGGGATACAATGAGCAGTTCTTC.

This clone was seen once. V gene TRBV4-2 combines with J gene TRBJ2-1; no definite D call. V was cut by 0 bases and J by 6 bases, with 9 bases left in between. This CDR3 has 14 residues. Germline values: CDR1 LGHNA, CDR2 YNFKEQ. This CDR3 reads CASSQDGGSNEQFF. The CDR3 nucleotides are TGTGCCAGCAGCCAAGACGGCGGCTCCAATGAGCAGTTCTTC.

With respect to this clone: The sample holds other DNA sequences that translate to the same CDR3. The gene calls are TRBV2 and TRBJ2-7; 12 nucleotides line up with TRBD2. Unmatched junction bases numbered 1, after V lost 3 bases and J lost 4 bases. Per the germline V gene, CDR1 is SNHLY and CDR2 is FYNNEI. CDR3 size: 14 residues. The CDR3 loop reads CASSETSGSYEQYF. DNA of the CDR3: TGTGCCAGCAGTGAGACTAGCGGGAGTTACGAGCAGTACTTC.